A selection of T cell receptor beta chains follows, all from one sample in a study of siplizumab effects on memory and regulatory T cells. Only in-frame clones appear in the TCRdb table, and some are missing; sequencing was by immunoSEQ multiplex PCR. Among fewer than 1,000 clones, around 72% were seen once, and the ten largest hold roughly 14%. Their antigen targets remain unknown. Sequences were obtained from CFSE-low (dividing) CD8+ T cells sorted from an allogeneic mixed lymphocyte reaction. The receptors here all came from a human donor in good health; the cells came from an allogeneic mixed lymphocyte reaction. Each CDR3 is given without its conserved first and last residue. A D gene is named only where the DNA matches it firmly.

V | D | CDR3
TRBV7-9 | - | ASSFLGDTEAF
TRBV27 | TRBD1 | ASKTDLRTGQAAYGYT
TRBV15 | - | ATSRGDDEQY
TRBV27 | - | ASSHGPNQPQH
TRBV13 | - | ASSPENTEAF
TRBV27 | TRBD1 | ASSSRTGKNTGELF
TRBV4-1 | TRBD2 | ASSQNKAGSGTDTQY
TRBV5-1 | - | ASSIGTEQY
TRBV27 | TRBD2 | ASSLLMGLVDEQY
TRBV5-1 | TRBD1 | ASSFPGTANTGELF
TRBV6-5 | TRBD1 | ASTSGTAYNEQF
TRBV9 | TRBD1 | ASSARRQGIETQY
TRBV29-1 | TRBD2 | SVQVAGMSSYEQY
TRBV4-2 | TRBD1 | ASSPGTGTDTQY
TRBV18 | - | ASSPGTEAF
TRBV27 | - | ASSLSSGQVSYEQY
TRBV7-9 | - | ASSSEGGSYEQY